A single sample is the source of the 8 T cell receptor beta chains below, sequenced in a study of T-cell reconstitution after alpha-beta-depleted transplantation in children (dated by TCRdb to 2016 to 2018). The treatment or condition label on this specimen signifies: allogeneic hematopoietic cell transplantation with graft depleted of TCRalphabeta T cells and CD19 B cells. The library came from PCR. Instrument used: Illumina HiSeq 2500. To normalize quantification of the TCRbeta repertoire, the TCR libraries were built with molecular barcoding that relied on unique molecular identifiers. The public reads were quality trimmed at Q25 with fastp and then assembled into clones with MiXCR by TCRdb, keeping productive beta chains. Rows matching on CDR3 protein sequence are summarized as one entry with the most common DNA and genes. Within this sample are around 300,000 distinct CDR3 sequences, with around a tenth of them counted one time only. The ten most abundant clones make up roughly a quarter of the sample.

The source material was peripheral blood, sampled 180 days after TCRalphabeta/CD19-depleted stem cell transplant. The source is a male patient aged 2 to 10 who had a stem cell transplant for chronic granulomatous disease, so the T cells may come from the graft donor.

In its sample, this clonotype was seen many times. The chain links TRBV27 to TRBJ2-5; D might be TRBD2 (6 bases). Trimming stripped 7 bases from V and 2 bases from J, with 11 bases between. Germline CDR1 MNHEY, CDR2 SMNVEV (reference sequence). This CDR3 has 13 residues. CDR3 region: CASKLAGQETQYF. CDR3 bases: TGTGCCAGCAAACTAGCAGGGCAAGAGACCCAGTACTTC.

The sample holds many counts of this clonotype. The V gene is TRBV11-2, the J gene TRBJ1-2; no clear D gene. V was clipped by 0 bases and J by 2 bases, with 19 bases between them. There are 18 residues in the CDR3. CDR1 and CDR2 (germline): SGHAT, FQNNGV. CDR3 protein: CASSLDLGNIMGNYGYTF. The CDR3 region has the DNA TGTGCCAGCAGCTTAGATCTGGGCAACATCATGGGAAACTATGGCTACACCTTC.

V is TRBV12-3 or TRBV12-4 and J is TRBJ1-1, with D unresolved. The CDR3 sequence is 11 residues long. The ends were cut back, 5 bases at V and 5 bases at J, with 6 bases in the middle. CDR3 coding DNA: TGTGCCAGCAGTGCCGGGACTGAAGCTTTCTTT. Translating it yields CASSAGTEAFF.

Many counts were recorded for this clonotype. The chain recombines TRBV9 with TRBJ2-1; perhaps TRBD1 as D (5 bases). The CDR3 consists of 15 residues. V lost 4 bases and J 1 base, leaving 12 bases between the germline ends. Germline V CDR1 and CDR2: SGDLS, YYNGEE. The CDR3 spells CASSPNRRSYNEQFF. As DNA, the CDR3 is TGTGCCAGCAGCCCGAACAGGAGATCCTACAATGAGCAGTTCTTC.

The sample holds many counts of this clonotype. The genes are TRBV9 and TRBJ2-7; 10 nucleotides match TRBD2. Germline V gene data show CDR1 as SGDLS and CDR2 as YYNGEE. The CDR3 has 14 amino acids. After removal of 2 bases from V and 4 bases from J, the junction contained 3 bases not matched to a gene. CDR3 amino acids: CASSVGTSVYEQYF. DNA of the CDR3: TGTGCCAGCAGCGTCGGGACTAGCGTTTACGAGCAGTACTTC.

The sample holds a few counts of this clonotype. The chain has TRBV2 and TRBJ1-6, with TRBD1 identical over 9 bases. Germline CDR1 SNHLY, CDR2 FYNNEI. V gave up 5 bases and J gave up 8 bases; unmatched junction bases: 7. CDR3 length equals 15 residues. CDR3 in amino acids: CASSKPGTGYSPLHF. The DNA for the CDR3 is TGTGCCAGCAGTAAACCCGGGACAGGGTATTCACCCCTCCACTTT.

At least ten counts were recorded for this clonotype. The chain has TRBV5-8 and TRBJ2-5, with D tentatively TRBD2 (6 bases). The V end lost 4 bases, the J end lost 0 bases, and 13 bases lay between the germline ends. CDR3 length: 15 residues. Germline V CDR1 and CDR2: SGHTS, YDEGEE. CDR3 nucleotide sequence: TGTGCCAGCAGCCGCGGGGCCAGCAACCAAGAGACCCAGTACTTC. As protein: CASSRGASNQETQYF.

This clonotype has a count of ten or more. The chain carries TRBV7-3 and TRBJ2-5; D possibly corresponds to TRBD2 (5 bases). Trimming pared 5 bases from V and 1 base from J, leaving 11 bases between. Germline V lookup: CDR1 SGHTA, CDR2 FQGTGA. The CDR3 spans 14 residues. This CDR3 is CASSPSGGQETQYF. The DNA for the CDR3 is TGTGCCAGCAGCCCCAGCGGAGGCCAAGAGACCCAGTACTTC. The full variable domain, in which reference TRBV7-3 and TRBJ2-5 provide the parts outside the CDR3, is GAGVSQTPSNKVTEKGKYVELRCDPISGHTALYWYRQSLGQGPEFLIYFQGTGAADDSGLPNDRFFAVRPEGSVSTLKIQRTERGDSAVYLCASSPSGGQETQYFGPGTRLLVL.